Listed below are T cell receptor beta chains from one sample, sequenced in a study of control samples from healthy donors and cancer patients. The data were produced by immunoSEQ multiplex PCR, yet TCRdb's version contains in-frame clones alone and is incomplete. Of 100,000 to 150,000 clones listed, 92% are singletons. The specimen was PBMCs. These receptors came from a man aged 80 or over with head and neck cancer. The CDR3 runs from the conserved cysteine through the conserved F or W. D genes are given only for firm matches. Size values are once, few and many counts, or a class for expanded clones, and some rows have none.

TRBD1 TRBJ1-1 . TRBV5-1 CASSLGTGGTEAFF TGCGCCAGCAGCTTGGGTACAGGGGGCACTGAAGCTTTCTTT
TRBD2 TRBJ2-7 . TRBV6-2/TRBV6-3 CASSHGTSGSFTYEQYF TGTGCCAGCAGTCACGGGACTAGCGGGAGTTTTACCTACGAGCAGTACTTC
TRBD2 TRBJ2-1 once TRBV6-6 CASSTLGLAGGNEQFF TGTGCCAGCAGTACCCTCGGACTAGCGGGAGGGAATGAGCAGTTCTTC
. TRBJ1-3 . TRBV5-1 CASSTDSQFSGNTIYF TGCGCCAGCAGCACGGACAGCCAATTCTCTGGAAACACCATATATTTT
. TRBJ1-2 . TRBV3-1/TRBV3-2 CASSQLYGYTF TGTGCCAGCAGCCAACTTTATGGCTACACCTTC
TRBD2 TRBJ2-1 . TRBV5-1 CASSSGLAGTRGEQFF TGCGCCAGCAGCTCGGGACTAGCGGGGACGCGGGGTGAGCAGTTCTTC
. TRBJ1-5 . TRBV24-1 CATQGVQQPQHF TGTGCCACCCAGGGAGTTCAGCAGCCCCAGCATTTT
. TRBJ2-5 . TRBV19 CASSIIGLQETQYF TGTGCCAGTAGTATAATAGGCCTCCAAGAGACCCAGTACTTC
TRBD2 TRBJ2-3 once TRBV6-5 CASSYSGGPTDTQYF TGTGCCAGCAGTTACAGCGGGGGGCCCACAGATACGCAGTATTTT
. TRBJ2-2 . TRBV15 CATSRVAGELFF TGTGCCACCAGCAGAGTCGCCGGGGAGCTGTTTTTT
. TRBJ2-5 . TRBV7-2 CASSLTRTAETQYF TGTGCCAGCAGCCTAACACGGACGGCAGAGACCCAGTACTTC
TRBD1 TRBJ2-3 . TRBV5-1 CASSPGGAKFYTQYF TGCGCCAGCAGCCCAGGGGGAGCGAAGTTTTATACGCAGTATTTT
. TRBJ1-6 . TRBV6-6 CASSYSENSPLHF TGTGCCAGCAGTTACTCGGAGAATTCACCCCTCCACTTT
. TRBJ1-2 once TRBV7-8 CASSLVVGAGASDGYTF TGTGCCAGCAGCTTAGTAGTAGGAGCCGGGGCGTCCGATGGCTACACCTTC
TRBD1 TRBJ2-5 . TRBV25-1 CASSNPGQGTETQYF TGTGCCAGCAGTAACCCGGGACAGGGAACGGAGACCCAGTACTTC
. TRBJ2-7 . TRBV19 CASSMGGSGGEQYF TGTGCCAGTAGTATGGGGGGATCTGGGGGCGAGCAGTACTTC
. TRBJ2-3 . TRBV7-8 CASSLEGSLIGTDTQYF TGTGCCAGCAGCTTAGAGGGCAGCCTCATCGGCACAGATACGCAGTATTTT
. TRBJ2-3 . TRBV19 CASSIQGTRTDTQYF TGTGCCAGTAGTATACAGGGCACCCGGACAGATACGCAGTATTTT
. TRBJ2-7 . TRBV18 CASSPPGAYYEQYF TGTGCCAGCTCACCCCCGGGGGCCTACTACGAGCAGTACTTC
. TRBJ2-7 once TRBV10-2 CASSESLPAYEQYF TGCGCCAGCAGTGAGAGTCTCCCTGCCTACGAGCAGTACTTC
. TRBJ2-3 . TRBV5-1 CASSLAQGGATDTQYF TGCGCCAGCAGCTTGGCCCAGGGAGGCGCGACAGATACGCAGTATTTT
. TRBJ2-7 . TRBV11-2 CASSLGGATLSYEQYF TGTGCCAGCAGCTTGGGGGGGGCTACCCTCTCCTACGAGCAGTACTTC
. TRBJ2-7 . TRBV2 CASKRALGGQITYEQYF TGTGCCAGCAAGAGGGCTCTGGGGGGACAGATTACCTACGAGCAGTACTTC
TRBD1 TRBJ2-3 once TRBV30 CAQTGKSTDTQYF TGTGCCCAGACAGGGAAAAGCACAGATACGCAGTATTTT
. TRBJ1-1 . TRBV27 CASSPTGFTEAFF TGTGCCAGCAGTCCAACAGGTTTCACTGAAGCTTTCTTT
TRBD1 TRBJ2-1 . TRBV25-1 CASSEEIGGRYNEQFF TGTGCCAGCAGTGAAGAAATAGGGGGCCGGTACAATGAGCAGTTCTTC
TRBD2 TRBJ2-1 . TRBV15 CATSRDGQAGGSYNEQFF TGTGCCACCAGCAGAGATGGCCAAGCGGGAGGGAGCTACAATGAGCAGTTCTTC
. TRBJ1-5 . TRBV15 CATSTTTYSNQPQHF TGTGCCACCAGCACTACTACATATAGCAATCAGCCCCAGCATTTT
. TRBJ1-1 . TRBV4-3 CASSQDLAGYTEAFF TGCGCCAGCAGCCAAGATTTGGCGGGGTACACTGAAGCTTTCTTT